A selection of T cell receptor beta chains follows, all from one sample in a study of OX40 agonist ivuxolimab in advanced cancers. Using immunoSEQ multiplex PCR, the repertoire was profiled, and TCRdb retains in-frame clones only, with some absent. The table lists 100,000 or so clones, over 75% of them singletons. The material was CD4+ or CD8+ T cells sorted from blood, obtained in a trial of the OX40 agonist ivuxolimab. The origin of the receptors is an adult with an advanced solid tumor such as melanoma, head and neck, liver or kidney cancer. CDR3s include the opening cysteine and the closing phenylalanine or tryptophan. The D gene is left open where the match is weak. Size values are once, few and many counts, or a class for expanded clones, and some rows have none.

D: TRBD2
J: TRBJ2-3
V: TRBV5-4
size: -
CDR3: CASSSGGAGVGDTQYF
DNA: TGTGCCAGCAGCTCTGGGGGAGCGGGAGTAGGAGATACGCAGTATTTT

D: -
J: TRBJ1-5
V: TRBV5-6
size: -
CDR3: CASSGRDPDQPQHF
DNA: TGTGCCAGCAGCGGAAGGGACCCGGATCAGCCCCAGCATTTT

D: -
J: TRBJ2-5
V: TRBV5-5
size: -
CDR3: CASSAQGGQETQYF
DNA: TGTGCCAGCAGCGCCCAGGGGGGCCAAGAGACCCAGTACTTC

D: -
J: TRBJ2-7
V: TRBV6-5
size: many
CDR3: CASSRTGPLYEQYF
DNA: TGTGCCAGCAGCCGGACGGGGCCCCTCTACGAGCAGTACTTC

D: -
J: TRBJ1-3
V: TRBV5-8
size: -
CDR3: CASSLVQGSLTGNTIYF
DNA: TGTGCCAGCAGCTTGGTGCAGGGATCCTTAACTGGAAACACCATATATTTT

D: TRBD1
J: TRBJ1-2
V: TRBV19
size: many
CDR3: CASSIVGPGGGYTF
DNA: TGTGCCAGTAGTATAGTAGGTCCAGGGGGAGGCTACACCTTC

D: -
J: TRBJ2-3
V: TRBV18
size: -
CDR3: CASSPSIMPDTQYF
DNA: TGTGCCAGCTCACCATCTATTATGCCAGATACGCAGTATTTT

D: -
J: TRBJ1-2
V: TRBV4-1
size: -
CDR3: CASSQEGQGIYGYTF
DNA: TGCGCCAGCAGCCAAGAAGGCCAGGGGATCTATGGCTACACCTTC

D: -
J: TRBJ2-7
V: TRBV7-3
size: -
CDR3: CASSKQGSYEQYF
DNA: TGTGCCAGCAGCAAACAGGGATCCTACGAGCAGTACTTC

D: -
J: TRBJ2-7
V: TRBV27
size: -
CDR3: CASSMDSSYEQYF
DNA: TGTGCCAGCAGTATGGACAGCTCCTACGAGCAGTACTTC

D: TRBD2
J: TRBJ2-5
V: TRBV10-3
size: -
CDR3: CAISEPIAGQETQYF
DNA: TGTGCCATCAGTGAGCCGATAGCGGGGCAAGAGACCCAGTACTTC

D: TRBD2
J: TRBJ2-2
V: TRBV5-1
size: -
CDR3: CASSLTSGNTGELFF
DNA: TGCGCCAGCAGCTTGACTAGCGGGAACACCGGGGAGCTGTTTTTT

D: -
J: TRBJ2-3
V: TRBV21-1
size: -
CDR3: CASPPLAGGPLGTDTQYF
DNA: TGTGCCAGCCCCCCACTAGCGGGAGGGCCCCTTGGCACAGATACGCAGTATTTT

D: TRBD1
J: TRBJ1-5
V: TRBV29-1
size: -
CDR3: CSVGTGGDQPQHF
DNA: TGCAGCGTTGGGACAGGGGGGGATCAGCCCCAGCATTTT

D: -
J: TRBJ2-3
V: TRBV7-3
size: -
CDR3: CASSFRTSTDTQYF
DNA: TGTGCCAGCAGCTTCAGGACCTCCACAGATACGCAGTATTTT

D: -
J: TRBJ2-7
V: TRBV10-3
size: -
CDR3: CAISDGGYEQYF
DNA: TGTGCCATCAGTGACGGGGGATACGAGCAGTACTTC

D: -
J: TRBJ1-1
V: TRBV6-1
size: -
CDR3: CASSEWEGVGTEAFF
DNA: TGTGCCAGCAGTGAATGGGAAGGAGTAGGCACTGAAGCTTTCTTT

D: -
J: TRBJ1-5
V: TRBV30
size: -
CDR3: CAWARNSNQPQHF
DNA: TGTGCCTGGGCAAGGAATAGCAATCAGCCCCAGCATTTT